The 13 T cell receptor beta chains presented below share a single source sample, sequenced in a study of CD8+CD57+ T cells in acquired aplastic anemia. Genomic DNA, serving as template, underwent TCR beta VDJ and CDR3 profiling. TCRdb re-derived calls from the reads in MiXCR, one entry per CDR3 protein. The sample lists about 160,000 distinct CDR3 sequences, around 40% occurring once. What was sequenced was sorted CD4+, CD8+, or CD8+CD57+ T cells (not recorded which) from PBMCs. Receptors were obtained from a human donor in good health.

For this clonotype: A much larger clone lies one base from this, so it may be a read error. The V gene is TRBV9, the J gene TRBJ1-1; 7 positions agree with TRBD1. Looked up from germline, CDR1 is SGDLS and CDR2 is YYNGEE. CDR3 length equals 14 residues. CDR3 residues: CASGVHQGGTEAFF. CDR3 bases: TGTGCCAGCGGCGTACACCAGGGGGGGACTGAAGCTTTCTTT.

This clonotype appeared many times. V is TRBV19 and J is TRBJ2-7; 9 bases fit TRBD1. Germline lookup yields CDR1 LNHDA and CDR2 SQIVND (reference sequence). This CDR3 spans 15 amino acids. The trim removed 3 bases at V and 6 bases at J, leaving 9 bases unmatched. The CDR3 loop is CASSILGQGSPEQYF. CDR3 nucleotide sequence: TGTGCCAGTAGTATTCTGGGACAGGGATCTCCCGAGCAGTACTTC.

The sample holds a few counts of this clonotype. This chain links TRBV15 with TRBJ1-5, with TRBD1 matching 9 bases. The CDR3 has 15 residues. V was clipped by 1 base and J by 4 bases; unmatched bases: 2. Germline loops: CDR1 LNHNV, CDR2 YYDKDF (reference sequence). The CDR3 loop reads CATSRVTGGNQPQHF. The CDR3 nucleotides read TGTGCCACCAGCAGAGTGACAGGGGGGAATCAGCCCCAGCATTTT.

This clonotype was observed many times. This sequence joins TRBV12-3 or TRBV12-4 and TRBJ2-7; 7 nucleotides match TRBD2. Trimming took 6 bases from V and 3 from J; bases not matched to a gene: 14. This CDR3 comprises 16 residues. CDR3 region: CASSSLRREDLYEQYF. The CDR3 coding sequence is TGTGCCAGCAGCTCCCTCCGTCGGGAGGATCTCTACGAGCAGTACTTC.

About this clonotype: At one end, the junction sequence differs from germline, possibly due to a read error. CDR3 nucleotides: TGTGCCAGCAGTGGAAGGACCACCTATTCACCTCTCCACTTT. It translates to CASSGRTTYSPLHF. The chain is built from TRBV2 and TRBJ1-6, with no clear D. Germline V gives CDR1 SNHLY, CDR2 FYNNEI. CDR3 length equals 14 residues.

This clonotype was found many times. The chain links TRBV10-3 to TRBJ1-1; D is possibly TRBD1 (6 bases). Germline values: CDR1 ENHRY, CDR2 SYGVKD. CDR3 size: 14 residues. Between the trimmed V and J ends, which lost 5 bases and 2 bases, there was a span of 12 bases. This CDR3 reads CAISRDTINTEAFF. CDR3 bases: TGTGCCATCAGTAGGGACACCATAAACACTGAAGCTTTCTTT.

This chain links TRBV25-1 with TRBJ2-2, with D maybe TRBD2 (7 bases). Germline-derived CDR1 and CDR2 are MGHDK and SYGVNS. This CDR3 region has 16 residues. Trimming left V 8 bases short and J 6 bases short, with 22 bases between. In nucleotides, the CDR3 is TGTGCCAGCTCACCCACGGGGGGCCCCAACGCCGGGGAGCTGTTTTTT. Its protein product is CASSPTGGPNAGELFF.

Points on this clonotype: One end of the junction fails to match germline, which may point to a read error. This chain joins TRBV15 and TRBJ1-1; D is unclear. The CDR3 is made up of 15 amino acids. Germline CDR1 LNHNV, CDR2 YYDKDF (reference sequence). In nucleotides, the CDR3 is TGTGCCGCCAGCAGAGGTCCTGGGGTGAACACTGAAGCTTTCTTT. This gives the protein CAASRGPGVNTEAFF.

This clonotype was seen more than once but under ten times. The rearrangement uses TRBV15 and TRBJ1-4; D unclear. The CDR3 extends over 13 amino acids. Trimming cost V 6 bases and J 5 bases, with 10 bases left between them. Germline CDR1 reads LNHNV; CDR2 reads YYDKDF (reference sequence). CDR3 residues: CATRVGLNEKLFF. CDR3 sequence (DNA): TGTGCCACCAGGGTGGGGTTGAATGAAAAACTGTTTTTT.

The chain couples TRBV28 to TRBJ1-1; D gene uncertain. CDR3 length: 15 residues. V was pared by 6 bases and J by 1 base, with 15 bases between. The germline V gene has CDR1 MDHEN and CDR2 SYDVKM. CDR3 sequence reads: CASRLGKVSNTEAFF. The CDR3 nucleotides are TGTGCCAGCAGGCTGGGAAAGGTATCGAACACTGAAGCTTTCTTT.

On this clonotype: A much larger clone sits a single nucleotide away, making a read error possible. No conserved phenylalanine or tryptophan is present at the end of the CDR3, so a read error is the likely explanation. This chain connects TRBV6-1 to TRBJ2-7, with 7 nucleotides matching TRBD2. V was pared by 6 bases and J by 4 bases, with 12 bases of the junction left unmatched. The CDR3 has 15 amino acids. In germline, CDR1 is MNHNS, CDR2 SASEGT. Written as DNA, the CDR3 is TGTGCCAGCAGATCCTTGGAGGGAGGGATTTACGAGCAGTACTCC. This translates into CASRSLEGGIYEQYS.

The V gene is TRBV20-1, the J gene TRBJ2-3; the D gene is possibly TRBD2 (5 bases). The germline V gene encodes CDR1 DFQATT and CDR2 SNEGSKA (reference sequence). CDR3 length: 17 residues. V lost 0 bases to trimming and J lost 3 bases, with 19 bases between them. CDR3 nucleotides: TGCAGTGCTAGAGACGGAGGAAGAACGGGTGGGACAGATACGCAGTATTTT. Residues: CSARDGGRTGGTDTQYF.

At least ten counts were recorded for this clonotype. The V gene is TRBV7-3, the J gene TRBJ2-1; TRBD2 agrees at 7 bases. The CDR3 consists of 14 residues. V was clipped by 9 bases and J by 7 bases; unmatched bases: 12. Germline CDR1 and CDR2: SGHTA and FQGTGA. In nucleotides, the CDR3 is TGTGCCAGTGGAACTGGCGGGAGCGCGAATGAGCAGTTCTTC. It yields the protein CASGTGGSANEQFF. Based on the CDR3 plus reference TRBV7-3 and TRBJ2-1, the full variable domain is GAGVSQTPSNKVTEKGKYVELRCDPISGHTALYWYRQSLGQGPEFLIYFQGTGAADDSGLPNDRFFAVRPEGSVSTLKIQRTERGDSAVYLCASGTGGSANEQFFGPGTRLTVL.